This T cell receptor beta chain was sequenced during a study of blood T cell repertoires in COVID-19. Study as a whole: Donors in the United States, Italy and Spain gave samples during acute or convalescent COVID-19. PBMCs, B-cell-depleted T cells, or T cells were the source of the cDNA or gDNA that made up the material.

Looked up from germline, CDR1 is SNHLY and CDR2 is FYNNEI. Trimming left V 5 bases short and J 0 bases short, with 14 bases between. The CDR3 spans 15 residues. In the authors' workflow: Reference gene primer amplification gave estimated nucleated cell counts. Produced via immunoSEQ multiplex PCR; TCRdb's table is partial and in-frame only. V and J calls and clone size are copied from that table; D and trimming were computed from the DNA. The sample includes 50,000 to 75,000 clones, 73% of them seen just once. The source is a woman aged 50 to 60 with active or convalescent COVID-19. The sample consisted of peripheral blood. V usage is TRBV2 and J usage is TRBJ2-7, with D maybe TRBD2 (6 bases). CDR3 bases: TGTGCCAGCAGTCGTCAGCCGGGGGTCTCCTACGAGCAGTACTTC. Translating it yields CASSRQPGVSYEQYF.